The 3 T cell receptor beta chains below were found in one sample sequenced in a study of OX40 agonist ivuxolimab in advanced cancers. Sequencing used immunoSEQ multiplex PCR; TCRdb keeps in-frame clones, though not all of them. The sample includes tens of thousands of clones, 70% to 90% of them seen just once. Specimen: CD4+ or CD8+ T cells sorted from blood, collected in a trial of the OX40 agonist ivuxolimab. All receptors derive from an adult with an advanced solid tumor such as melanoma, head and neck, liver or kidney cancer.

The gene calls are TRBV11-3 and TRBJ2-2; 7 nucleotides align to TRBD2. CDR1 and CDR2 from the germline V gene are SGHNT and YENEEA. J was trimmed by 3 bases and V by 4 bases; bases with no gene match: 8. The CDR3 runs 16 residues. This chain's CDR3 is CASSSQSGIDTGELFF. DNA for the CDR3: TGTGCCAGCAGCTCTCAAAGCGGGATAGACACCGGGGAGCTGTTTTTT.

V gene TRBV7-9 combines with J gene TRBJ2-7; tentative D call: TRBD2 (5 bases). This CDR3 comprises 15 residues. The germline gives CDR1 SEHNR, CDR2 FQNEAQ (reference sequence). V lost 1 base, J lost 0 bases, and 10 bases lay in between. CDR3 in amino acids: CASSLETGGSYEQYF. The CDR3 bases are TGTGCCAGCAGCTTAGAAACCGGAGGCTCCTACGAGCAGTACTTC. Looking up the rest from reference TRBV7-9 and TRBJ2-7 gives the full variable domain: DTGVSQNPRHKITKRGQNVTFRCDPISEHNRLYWYRQTLGQGPEFLTYFQNEAQLEKSRLLSDRFSAERPKGSFSTLEIQRTEQGDSAMYLCASSLETGGSYEQYFGPGTRLTVT.

The chain links TRBV7-6 to TRBJ2-7; tentatively, D is TRBD1 (6 bases). V lost 5 bases and J 3 bases, leaving 17 bases between the germline ends. Germline V CDR1 and CDR2: SGHVS, FNYEAQ. This CDR3 contains 15 residues. The CDR3 here is CASSRLPDRLYEQYF. The CDR3 nucleotides are TGTGCCAGCAGCCGACTGCCTGACAGGCTCTACGAGCAGTACTTC.